One and the same sample provided the 19 T cell receptor beta chains below, sequenced in a study of cytomegalovirus exposure and HLA in healthy donors. Repertoires were generated with immunoSEQ multiplex PCR, while TCRdb's copy carries only in-frame clones and drops some. The sample has under 250,000 clones; about 90% are singletons. Source material: PBMCs. The receptors originated from a man in his late teens or twenties in good health and CMV-seropositive.

CDR3 coding DNA: TGTGCCAGCAGACAACAGGGGTCTGGGGCCAACGTCCTGACTTTC. As protein: CASRQQGSGANVLTF. The chain carries TRBV6-5 and TRBJ2-6; 7 bases align to TRBD1. J lost 1 base, V lost 6 bases, and 3 bases had no gene match. The CDR3 length is 15 residues. Per the germline V gene, CDR1 is MNHEY and CDR2 is SVGAGI.

This chain joins TRBV13 and TRBJ1-1; 7 bases match TRBD1. Germline V gene data show CDR1 as PRHDT and CDR2 as FYEKMQ (reference sequence). Unmatched junction bases numbered 4, after V lost 5 bases and J lost 4 bases. This CDR3 is 13 amino acids long. The chain's CDR3 is CASSPRQGTEAFF. The CDR3 DNA is TGTGCCAGCAGCCCGCGACAGGGCACTGAAGCTTTCTTT.

This chain uses TRBV25-1 with TRBJ1-4, with TRBD1 as a possible D gene (5 bases). CDR3 length equals 12 residues. Trimming shortened V by 6 bases and J by 4 bases, and 6 bases separated the two germline ends. The V gene's germline CDR1 is MGHDK and CDR2 SYGVNS. CDR3 DNA sequence: TGTGCCAGCAGGAGGGGTAATGAAAAACTGTTTTTT. This gives the protein CASRRGNEKLFF.

The chain uses TRBV15 and TRBJ1-4, with unresolved D. Deletions cut 7 bases from V and 3 bases from J, with 18 bases between. CDR1 and CDR2 from the germline V gene are LNHNV and YYDKDF (reference sequence). The CDR3 is made up of 16 amino acids. The DNA of the CDR3 is TGTGCCACCACCGCGGGCGGCGACACCTCTAATGAAAAACTGTTTTTT. Protein product: CATTAGGDTSNEKLFF.

The gene calls are TRBV2 and TRBJ1-2; 7 nucleotides align to TRBD1. V was pared by 11 bases and J by 3 bases, with 6 bases of the junction left unmatched. The V gene's germline CDR1 is SNHLY and CDR2 FYNNEI. The length of the CDR3 is 12 residues. The CDR3 nucleotides are TGTGCCGGGGAGGGGGCAGACTATGGCTACACCTTC. Its translation: CAGEGADYGYTF.

This clone was picked up a small number of times. This chain joins TRBV6-4 and TRBJ2-1, with D tentatively TRBD2 (6 bases). Looked up from germline, CDR1 is MRHNA and CDR2 is SNTAGT. The CDR3 has 16 amino acids. With 5 bases removed from V and 4 bases from J, the gap between germline ends came to 18 bases. The chain's CDR3 is CASSPRGSGGYNEQFF. In nucleotides, the CDR3 is TGTGCCAGCAGTCCTCGAGGTAGCGGAGGGTACAATGAGCAGTTCTTC.

The V and J genes are TRBV7-7 and TRBJ2-1; tentatively, D is TRBD2 (5 bases). The V gene lost 2 bases and the J gene lost 5 bases, with 7 bases spanning the gap. The germline CDR1 and CDR2 sequences are SSHAT and FNYEAQ (reference sequence). The CDR3 consists of 13 residues. Here the CDR3 DNA reads TGTGCCAGCAGCTTACTAGCAGACAATGAGCAGTTCTTC. Residues: CASSLLADNEQFF.

This clone was counted only a few times. V and J are TRBV5-1 and TRBJ1-4; TRBD1 agrees at 7 bases. The CDR3 covers 15 residues. The trim removed 0 bases at V and 7 bases at J, leaving 6 bases unmatched. Looked up from germline, CDR1 is SGHRS and CDR2 is YFSETQ. The CDR3: CASSLDAGGSEKLFF. The CDR3 coding sequence is TGCGCCAGCAGCTTGGATGCAGGGGGGAGTGAAAAACTGTTTTTT.

This clone was picked up many times. The rearrangement links TRBV11-3 to TRBJ2-1; 10 positions agree with TRBD2. The V gene's germline CDR1 is SGHNT and CDR2 YENEEA. The junction had 2 bases not matched to a gene; V was cut back by 4 bases and J by 5 bases. The CDR3 is 14 amino acids. CDR3 coding DNA: TGTGCCAGCAGCTCCGGACTAGCGGACAATGAGCAGTTCTTC. Protein: CASSSGLADNEQFF.

This clone was seen once. The chain has TRBV27 and TRBJ2-2; the D is unclear. This CDR3 region has 15 residues. V shed 3 bases and J shed 8 bases, with 16 bases lying between them. Looked up from germline, CDR1 is MNHEY and CDR2 is SMNVEV (reference sequence). CDR3 loop: CASSFLSAIPGELFF. The CDR3 region has the DNA TGTGCCAGCAGTTTTCTCTCCGCGATCCCGGGGGAGCTGTTTTTT.

V and J are TRBV19 and TRBJ2-4; D is perhaps TRBD1 or TRBD2 (5 bases each). Per germline, CDR1 LNHDA and CDR2 SQIVND (reference sequence). This CDR3 comprises 13 residues. Between the trimmed V and J ends, which lost 6 bases and 8 bases, there was a span of 14 bases. CDR3 loop: CASREQGAHIQYF. CDR3 in DNA: TGTGCCAGTAGAGAGCAGGGAGCCCACATTCAGTACTTC.

The chain recombines TRBV19 with TRBJ1-5; D is possibly TRBD1 (5 bases). CDR3 length equals 15 residues. Trimming stripped 7 bases from V and 0 bases from J, with 13 bases between. The germline gives CDR1 LNHDA, CDR2 SQIVND (reference sequence). The chain's CDR3 is CASIDSFLSNQPQHF. The CDR3 region has the DNA TGTGCCAGTATAGACAGTTTTCTTAGCAATCAGCCCCAGCATTTT.

The V and J genes are TRBV7-7 and TRBJ1-2; 7 bases match TRBD1. Germline loops: CDR1 SSHAT, CDR2 FNYEAQ (reference sequence). Unmatched junction bases numbered 10, after V lost 6 bases and J lost 12 bases. CDR3 length: 12 residues. The CDR3 coding sequence is TGTGCCAGCAGTTCCTGGGACAGAGGAAACACCTTC. It translates to CASSSWDRGNTF.

This sequence joins TRBV20-1 and TRBJ2-1; a weak D match, TRBD2 (6 bases). With 0 bases removed from V and 12 bases from J, the gap between germline ends came to 9 bases. The CDR3 is 11 amino acids. In germline, CDR1 is DFQATT, CDR2 SNEGSKA (reference sequence). The CDR3 DNA reads as TGCAGTGCTAGAGATCTCGGGAGGCAGTTCTTC. The encoded protein is CSARDLGRQFF.

This rearrangement joins TRBV7-2 to TRBJ2-5; no clear D gene. This CDR3 contains 12 residues. Trimming took 5 bases from V and 2 from J, leaving 6 bases between them. CDR1 is SGHTA, CDR2 FQGNSA, per germline. CDR3 nucleotide sequence: TGTGCCAGCAGCCCTCAACAAGAGACCCAGTACTTC. Encoded protein: CASSPQQETQYF.

The chain has TRBV27 and TRBJ2-7; 10 nucleotides agree with TRBD2. The CDR3 covers 16 residues. V trimming: 5 bases; J trimming: 1 base; junction bases outside the gene matches: 8. CDR1 and CDR2 (germline): MNHEY, SMNVEV (reference sequence). CDR3 nucleotide sequence: TGTGCCAGCAGTCACTTCTTAGCGGGAGGTTCCTACGAGCAGTACTTC. Translation: CASSHFLAGGSYEQYF.

This clone appeared once. V gene TRBV5-1 combines with J gene TRBJ2-6; the D gene could be TRBD1 or TRBD2 (6 bases each). The V end was cut by 5 bases, the J end by 2 bases, with 11 bases between. The length of the CDR3 is 15 residues. Per germline, CDR1 SGHRS and CDR2 YFSETQ. The CDR3 is CASSRGEAGANVLTF. CDR3 DNA: TGCGCCAGCAGTAGGGGGGAGGCTGGGGCCAACGTCCTGACTTTC.

V usage is TRBV5-6 and J usage is TRBJ2-4, with a possible D match to TRBD1 (6 bases). Germline CDR1 is SGHDT and CDR2 is YYEEEE. CDR3 length equals 13 residues. The germline V and J ends were trimmed by 3 bases and 7 bases, with 11 bases remaining between them. CDR3 DNA: TGTGCCAGCAGCTCAGGGCAGGGGAACATTCAGTACTTC. Translation gives CASSSGQGNIQYF.

This rearrangement joins TRBV5-4 to TRBJ2-7; perhaps TRBD1 as D (5 bases). The CDR3 runs to 14 residues. In germline, CDR1 is SGHNT, CDR2 YYREEE (reference sequence). V lost 4 bases, J lost 2 bases, and 13 bases lay in between. CDR3 bases: TGTGCCAGCAGCACCAGGGTCCCTCCCTACGAGCAGTACTTC. Translated: CASSTRVPPYEQYF.